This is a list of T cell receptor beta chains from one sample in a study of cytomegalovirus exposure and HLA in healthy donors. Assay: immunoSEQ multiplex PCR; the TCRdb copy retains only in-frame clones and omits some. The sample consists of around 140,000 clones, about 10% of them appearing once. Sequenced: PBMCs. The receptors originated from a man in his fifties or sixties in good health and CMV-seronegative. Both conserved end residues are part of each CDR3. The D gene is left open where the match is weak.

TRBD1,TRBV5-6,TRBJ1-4,CASSLNWLGQGGEKLFF
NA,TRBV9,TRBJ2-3,CASSAPAFGTDTQYF
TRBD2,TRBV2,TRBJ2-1,CASRELAGLSSYNEQFF
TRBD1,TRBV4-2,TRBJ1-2,CASSQDRTGNYGYTF
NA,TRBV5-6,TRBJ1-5,CASSLGANRGNQPQHF
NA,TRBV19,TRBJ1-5,CASSIVYISGQPQHF
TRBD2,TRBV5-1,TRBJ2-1,CASSLGLAGKLISYNEQFF
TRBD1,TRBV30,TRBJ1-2,CAWSGGTDIYGYTF
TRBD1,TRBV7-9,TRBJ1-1,CASSTRPGQGHNAEAFF
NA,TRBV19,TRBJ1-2,CASSIQYGYTF
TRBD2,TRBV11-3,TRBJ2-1,CASSFDSGGVYNEQFF
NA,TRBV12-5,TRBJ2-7,CASGSRSYEQYF
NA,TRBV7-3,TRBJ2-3,CASSLNRGDTQYF
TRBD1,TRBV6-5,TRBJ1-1,CASSPRTGHEAFF
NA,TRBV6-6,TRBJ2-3,CASSLPHVAGTDTQYF
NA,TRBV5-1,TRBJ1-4,CASSPGHLSEKLFF
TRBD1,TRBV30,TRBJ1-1,CAWTLGQGDTEAFF
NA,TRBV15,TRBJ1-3,CATSRDLGGSGNTIYF
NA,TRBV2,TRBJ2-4,CASSRRDATGENIQYF
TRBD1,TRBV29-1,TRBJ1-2,CSAIGQGYGYTF
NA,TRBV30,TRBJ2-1,CAWSSGNSGYNEQFF
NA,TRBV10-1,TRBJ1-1,CASSVGQGTNTEAFF
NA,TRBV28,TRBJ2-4,CASSFAGQQNIQYF
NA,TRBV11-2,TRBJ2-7,CASSPISRRVGMGYEQYF
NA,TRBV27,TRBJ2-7,CASSPSVDSYYEQYF
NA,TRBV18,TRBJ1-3,CASSPGPGAGNTIYF
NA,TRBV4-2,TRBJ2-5,CASSQAPTGETQYF
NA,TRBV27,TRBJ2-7,CAISPQSSVNEQYF
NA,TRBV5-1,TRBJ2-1,CASSSGLNNEQFF
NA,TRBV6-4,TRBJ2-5,CASSDPRQLLQETQYF
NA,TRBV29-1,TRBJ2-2,CSVAGNTGELFF
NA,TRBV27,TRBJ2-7,CASSSPERATYEQYF
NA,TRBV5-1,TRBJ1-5,CASSPSPEGNQSQHF
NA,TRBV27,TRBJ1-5,CASSSAGGLGNQPQHF
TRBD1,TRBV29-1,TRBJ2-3,CSLGLDRGLDTQYF
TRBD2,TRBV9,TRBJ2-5,CASSVGPSGTFQETQYF
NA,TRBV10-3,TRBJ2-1,CAISDLKASEFF
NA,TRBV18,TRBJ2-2,CASSLYDRGGTGELFF
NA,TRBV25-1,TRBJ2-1,CASSDPVSSYNEQFF
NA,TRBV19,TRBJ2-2,CASSGPQATGELFF
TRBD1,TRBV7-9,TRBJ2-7,CASSRRDSYEQYF
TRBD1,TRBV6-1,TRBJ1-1,CASSEVTGGDTEAFF
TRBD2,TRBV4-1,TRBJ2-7,CASSQEASGDYEQYF
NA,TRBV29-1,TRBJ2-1,CSVERERAGLF